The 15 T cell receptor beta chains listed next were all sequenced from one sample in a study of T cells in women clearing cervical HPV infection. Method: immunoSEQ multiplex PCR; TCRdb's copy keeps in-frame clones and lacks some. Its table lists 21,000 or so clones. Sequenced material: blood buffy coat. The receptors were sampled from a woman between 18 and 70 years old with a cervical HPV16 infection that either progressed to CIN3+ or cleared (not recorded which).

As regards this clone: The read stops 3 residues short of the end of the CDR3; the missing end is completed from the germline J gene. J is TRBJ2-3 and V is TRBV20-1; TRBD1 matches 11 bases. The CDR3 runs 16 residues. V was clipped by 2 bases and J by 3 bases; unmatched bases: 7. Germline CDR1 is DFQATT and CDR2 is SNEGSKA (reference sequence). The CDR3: CSARSRDRGGTDTQYF. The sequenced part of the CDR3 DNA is TGCAGTGCTAGATCCCGGGACAGGGGGGGGACAGATACG.

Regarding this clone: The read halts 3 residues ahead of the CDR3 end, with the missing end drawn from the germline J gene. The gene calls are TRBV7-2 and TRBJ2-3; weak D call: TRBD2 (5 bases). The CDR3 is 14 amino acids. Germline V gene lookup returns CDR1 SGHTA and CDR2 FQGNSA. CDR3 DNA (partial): TGTGCCAGCAGCCCTTCCCGGACTCAAAAGACG. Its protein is CASSPSRTQKT. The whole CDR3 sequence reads CASSPSRTQKTQYF.

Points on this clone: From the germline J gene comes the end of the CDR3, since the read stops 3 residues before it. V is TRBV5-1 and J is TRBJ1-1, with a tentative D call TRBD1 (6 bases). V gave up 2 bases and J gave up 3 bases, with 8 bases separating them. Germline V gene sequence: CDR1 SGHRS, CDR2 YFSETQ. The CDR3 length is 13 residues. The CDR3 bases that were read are TGCGCCAGCAGCTTACAGGGAGACACTGAA. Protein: CASSLQGDTE. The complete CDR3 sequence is CASSLQGDTEAFF.

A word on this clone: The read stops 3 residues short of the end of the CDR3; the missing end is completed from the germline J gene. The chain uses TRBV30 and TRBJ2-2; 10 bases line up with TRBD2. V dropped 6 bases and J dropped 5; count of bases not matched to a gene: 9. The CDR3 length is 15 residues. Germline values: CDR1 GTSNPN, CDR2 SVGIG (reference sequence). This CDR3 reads CACPGTSVYTGELFF. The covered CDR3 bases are TGTGCCTGCCCCGGGACTAGCGTATATACCGGGGAG.

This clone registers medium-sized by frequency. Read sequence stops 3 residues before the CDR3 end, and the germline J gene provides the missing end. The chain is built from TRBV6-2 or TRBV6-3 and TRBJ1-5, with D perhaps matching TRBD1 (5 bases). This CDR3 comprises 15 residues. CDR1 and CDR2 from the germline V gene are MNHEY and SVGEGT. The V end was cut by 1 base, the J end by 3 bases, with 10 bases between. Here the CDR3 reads CASSYYTGDNQPQHF. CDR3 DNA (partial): TGTGCCAGCAGTTACTATACAGGTGACAATCAGCCC.

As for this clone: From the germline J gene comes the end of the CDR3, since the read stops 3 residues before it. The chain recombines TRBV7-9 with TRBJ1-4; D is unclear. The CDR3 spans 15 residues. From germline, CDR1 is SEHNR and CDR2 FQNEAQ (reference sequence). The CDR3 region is CASSVQDYLTSPLFF. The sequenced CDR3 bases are TGTGCCAGCAGCGTTCAGGATTACCTAACCTCACCA.

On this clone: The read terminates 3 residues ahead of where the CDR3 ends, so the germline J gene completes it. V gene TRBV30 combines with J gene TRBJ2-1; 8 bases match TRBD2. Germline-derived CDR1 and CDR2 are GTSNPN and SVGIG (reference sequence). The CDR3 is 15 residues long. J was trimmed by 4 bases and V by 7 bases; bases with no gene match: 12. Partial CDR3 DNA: TGTGCCTTGGACGATAGCGGGACGGAGTACAATGAG. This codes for CALDDSGTEYNE. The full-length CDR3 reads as CALDDSGTEYNEQFF.

The DNA read from the CDR3 is TGTGCCAGCAGTCAGACTAGCCGCGGTTTCGAGACC. It specifies CASSQTSRGFET. The CDR3 as a whole reads CASSQTSRGFETQYF. The chain has TRBV28 and TRBJ2-5; 7 bases are shared with TRBD2. Sequencing ends 3 residues short of the CDR3 end; the germline J gene provides the rest. Germline values: CDR1 MDHEN, CDR2 SYDVKM. The CDR3 sequence is 15 residues long. V dropped 5 bases and J dropped 5; count of bases not matched to a gene: 11. The entire variable domain, with the rest obtained from reference TRBV28 and TRBJ2-5, is as follows: DVKVTQSSRYLVKRTGEKVFLECVQDMDHENMFWYRQDPGLGLRLIYFSYDVKMKEKGDIPEGYSVSREKKERFSLILESASTNQTSMYLCASSQTSRGFETQYFGPGTRLLVL.

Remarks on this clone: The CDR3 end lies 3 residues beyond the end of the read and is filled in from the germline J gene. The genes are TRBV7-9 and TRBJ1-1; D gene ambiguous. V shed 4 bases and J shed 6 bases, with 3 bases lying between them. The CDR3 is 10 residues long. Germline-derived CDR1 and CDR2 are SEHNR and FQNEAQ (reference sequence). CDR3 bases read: TGTGCCAGCAGCTCGTCTGAA. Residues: CASSSSE. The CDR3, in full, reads CASSSSEAFF.

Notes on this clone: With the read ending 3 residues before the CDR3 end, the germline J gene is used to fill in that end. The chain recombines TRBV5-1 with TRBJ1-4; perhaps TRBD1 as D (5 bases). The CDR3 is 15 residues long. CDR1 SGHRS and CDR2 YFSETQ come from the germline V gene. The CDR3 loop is CASSFIGVQGSPLFF. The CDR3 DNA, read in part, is TGCGCCAGCAGCTTCATAGGGGTTCAGGGTTCACCA.

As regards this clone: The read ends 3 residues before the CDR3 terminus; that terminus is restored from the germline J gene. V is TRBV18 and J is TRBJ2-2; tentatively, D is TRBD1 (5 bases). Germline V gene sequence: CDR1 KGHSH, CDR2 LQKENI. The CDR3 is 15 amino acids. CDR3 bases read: TGTGCCAGCTCACCGGAACAGGCGATTAATGAAAAG. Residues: CASSPEQAINEK. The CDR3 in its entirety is CASSPEQAINEKLFF.

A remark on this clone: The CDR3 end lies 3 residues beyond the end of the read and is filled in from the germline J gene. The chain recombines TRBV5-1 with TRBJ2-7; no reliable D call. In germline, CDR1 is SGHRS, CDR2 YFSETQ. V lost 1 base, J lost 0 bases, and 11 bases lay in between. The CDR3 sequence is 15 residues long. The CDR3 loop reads CASSLYSPDSYEQYF. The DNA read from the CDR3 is TGCGCCAGCAGCTTGTATTCCCCAGACTCCTACGAG. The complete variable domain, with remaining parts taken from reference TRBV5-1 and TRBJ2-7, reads KAGVTQTPRYLIKTRGQQVTLSCSPISGHRSVSWYQQTPGQGLQFLFEYFSETQRNKGNFPGRFSGRQFSNSRSEMNVSTLELGDSALYLCASSLYSPDSYEQYFGPGTRLTVT.

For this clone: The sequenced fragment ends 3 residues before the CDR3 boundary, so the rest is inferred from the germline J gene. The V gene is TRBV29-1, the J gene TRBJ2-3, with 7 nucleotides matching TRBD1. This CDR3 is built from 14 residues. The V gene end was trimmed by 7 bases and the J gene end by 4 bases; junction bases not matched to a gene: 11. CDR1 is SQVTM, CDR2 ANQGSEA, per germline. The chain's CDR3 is CSARSDTGADTQYF. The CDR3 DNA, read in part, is TGCAGCGCCCGATCGGATACAGGGGCAGATACG.

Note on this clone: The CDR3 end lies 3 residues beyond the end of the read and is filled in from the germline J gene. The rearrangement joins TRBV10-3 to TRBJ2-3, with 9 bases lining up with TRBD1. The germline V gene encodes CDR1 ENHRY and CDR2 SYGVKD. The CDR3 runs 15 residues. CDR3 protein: CAISEAGQGQETQYF. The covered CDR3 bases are TGTGCCATCAGTGAGGCCGGACAGGGGCAAGAGACG.

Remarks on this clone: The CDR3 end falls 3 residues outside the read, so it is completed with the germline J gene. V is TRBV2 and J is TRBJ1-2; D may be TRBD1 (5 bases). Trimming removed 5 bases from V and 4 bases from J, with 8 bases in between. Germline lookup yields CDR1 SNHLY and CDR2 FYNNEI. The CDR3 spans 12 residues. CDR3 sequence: CASSQRGYGYTF. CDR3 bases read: TGTGCCAGCAGTCAAAGGGGCTATGGC.